These T cell receptor beta chains were read from a single sample in a study of shared clonotypes between healthy human individuals. Repertoires were generated with immunoSEQ multiplex PCR, while TCRdb's copy carries only in-frame clones and drops some. The table has around 600,000 clones, 95% to 98% seen once. Material: naive CD8+ T cells sorted from blood. These receptors were obtained from a man aged 25 to 45 in good health. Each CDR3 is given with its conserved first and last residue. D genes are given only for firm matches. Expanded clones get a size class; other rows say once, few or many, or leave the size out.

cdr3_aa: CASSSTLAREGRPPKTNEQFF
cdr3_nt: TGTGCTAGCAGCAGCACACTAGCGAGGGAGGGCCGTCCGCCAAAAACCAATGAGCAGTTCTTC
v_call: TRBV7-7
clone_size: -
j_call: TRBJ2-1
cdr3_length: 21
d_call: TRBD2

cdr3_aa: CASRGGTSQLSEQFF
cdr3_nt: TGTGCCAGCAGGGGAGGGACTAGCCAGTTGTCTGAGCAGTTCTTC
v_call: TRBV7-6
clone_size: -
j_call: TRBJ2-1
cdr3_length: 15
d_call: TRBD2

cdr3_aa: CASSGVGGNTEAFF
cdr3_nt: TGTGCCAGCTCAGGGGTAGGGGGGAACACTGAAGCTTTCTTT
v_call: TRBV18
clone_size: -
j_call: TRBJ1-1
cdr3_length: 14
d_call: -

cdr3_aa: CSVDRIEQGGTDTQYF
cdr3_nt: TGCAGCGTTGACAGAATCGAGCAAGGTGGCACAGATACGCAGTATTTT
v_call: TRBV29-1
clone_size: -
j_call: TRBJ2-3
cdr3_length: 16
d_call: -

cdr3_aa: CASSLNRGRYEQYF
cdr3_nt: TGTGCCAGCAGCTTAAACAGAGGCCGTTACGAGCAGTACTTC
v_call: TRBV7-2
clone_size: -
j_call: TRBJ2-7
cdr3_length: 14
d_call: -

cdr3_aa: CASSAGWTGGEQYF
cdr3_nt: TGTGCCAGCAGCGCCGGTTGGACCGGAGGCGAGCAGTACTTC
v_call: TRBV11-2
clone_size: once
j_call: TRBJ2-7
cdr3_length: 14
d_call: -

cdr3_aa: CASSFSGTSNGELFF
cdr3_nt: TGTGCCAGCAGTTTCTCCGGGACTTCAAACGGGGAGCTGTTTTTT
v_call: TRBV7-3
clone_size: -
j_call: TRBJ2-2
cdr3_length: 15
d_call: -

cdr3_aa: CAISDTPLAGGNEKLFF
cdr3_nt: TGTGCCATCAGTGACACCCCCCTCGCAGGGGGTAATGAAAAACTGTTTTTT
v_call: TRBV10-3
clone_size: -
j_call: TRBJ1-4
cdr3_length: 17
d_call: TRBD1

cdr3_aa: CASSLDGRGVYNEQFF
cdr3_nt: TGTGCCAGCAGCTTAGATGGGCGGGGAGTCTACAATGAGCAGTTCTTC
v_call: TRBV11-2
clone_size: -
j_call: TRBJ2-1
cdr3_length: 16
d_call: -

cdr3_aa: CAWNGNRGYEQYF
cdr3_nt: TGTGCCTGGAATGGGAACAGGGGGTACGAGCAGTACTTC
v_call: TRBV30
clone_size: -
j_call: TRBJ2-7
cdr3_length: 13
d_call: TRBD1

cdr3_aa: CATSFAGGQETQYF
cdr3_nt: TGTGCCACCAGCTTTGCGGGAGGGCAAGAGACCCAGTACTTC
v_call: TRBV15
clone_size: -
j_call: TRBJ2-5
cdr3_length: 14
d_call: TRBD2

cdr3_aa: CASSQVADTGELFF
cdr3_nt: TGCGCCAGCAGCCAAGTGGCCGATACCGGGGAGCTGTTTTTT
v_call: TRBV4-1
clone_size: -
j_call: TRBJ2-2
cdr3_length: 14
d_call: -

cdr3_aa: CASSGPGELFF
cdr3_nt: TGTGCCAGCAGTGGTCCCGGGGAGCTGTTTTTT
v_call: TRBV2
clone_size: -
j_call: TRBJ2-2
cdr3_length: 11
d_call: -

cdr3_aa: CASSPSRAPGYGYTF
cdr3_nt: TGTGCCAGCAGCCCCTCAAGGGCTCCGGGCTATGGCTACACCTTC
v_call: TRBV11-2
clone_size: once
j_call: TRBJ1-2
cdr3_length: 15
d_call: -

cdr3_aa: CASSFHGAVMNTEAFF
cdr3_nt: TGTGCCAGCAGCTTTCACGGAGCAGTCATGAACACTGAAGCTTTCTTT
v_call: TRBV9
clone_size: -
j_call: TRBJ1-1
cdr3_length: 16
d_call: -

cdr3_aa: CASSLLWRGPQPQHF
cdr3_nt: TGTGCCAGCAGTTTATTGTGGAGAGGGCCCCAGCCCCAGCATTTT
v_call: TRBV28
clone_size: -
j_call: TRBJ1-5
cdr3_length: 15
d_call: -

cdr3_aa: CASSFGTGEYF
cdr3_nt: TGCGCCAGCAGCTTCGGGACAGGGGAGTACTTC
v_call: TRBV5-1
clone_size: -
j_call: TRBJ2-7
cdr3_length: 11
d_call: TRBD1

cdr3_aa: CASSQIAGVGEQFF
cdr3_nt: TGCGCCAGCAGCCAAATAGCGGGAGTTGGCGAGCAGTTCTTC
v_call: TRBV4-1
clone_size: -
j_call: TRBJ2-1
cdr3_length: 14
d_call: TRBD2

cdr3_aa: CASSTHSGSRWETQYF
cdr3_nt: TGTGCCAGCAGTACCCACAGCGGGAGCAGGTGGGAGACCCAGTACTTC
v_call: TRBV28
clone_size: -
j_call: TRBJ2-5
cdr3_length: 16
d_call: TRBD2

cdr3_aa: CASSSSRPGGGRLVTQYF
cdr3_nt: TGTGCCAGCAGCTCCTCGCGACCCGGCGGGGGCCGTCTAGTTACGCAGTATTTT
v_call: TRBV7-6
clone_size: -
j_call: TRBJ2-3
cdr3_length: 18
d_call: -

cdr3_aa: CSVGDGTGGSYGYTF
cdr3_nt: TGCAGCGTTGGAGACGGGACAGGGGGCAGCTATGGCTACACCTTC
v_call: TRBV29-1
clone_size: -
j_call: TRBJ1-2
cdr3_length: 15
d_call: TRBD1

cdr3_aa: CASSTSLYGNQPQHF
cdr3_nt: TGCGCCAGCAGCACAAGCCTCTACGGCAATCAGCCCCAGCATTTT
v_call: TRBV4-3
clone_size: -
j_call: TRBJ1-5
cdr3_length: 15
d_call: -

cdr3_aa: CASSSMAGTTNYEQYF
cdr3_nt: TGTGCCAGCAGCTCCATGGCCGGGACTACAAACTACGAGCAGTACTTC
v_call: TRBV5-6
clone_size: -
j_call: TRBJ2-7
cdr3_length: 16
d_call: TRBD2

cdr3_aa: CSVIPGEGAYNEQFF
cdr3_nt: TGCAGCGTTATTCCGGGGGAGGGGGCGTACAATGAGCAGTTCTTC
v_call: TRBV29-1
clone_size: -
j_call: TRBJ2-1
cdr3_length: 15
d_call: -

cdr3_aa: CASPDGHRRNYGYTF
cdr3_nt: TGTGCCAGCCCTGATGGACATCGCCGTAACTATGGCTACACCTTC
v_call: TRBV2
clone_size: -
j_call: TRBJ1-2
cdr3_length: 15
d_call: -

cdr3_aa: CASTRTSGEPRTGELFF
cdr3_nt: TGTGCCAGCACCAGGACTAGCGGGGAACCCAGGACCGGGGAGCTGTTTTTT
v_call: TRBV21-1
clone_size: once
j_call: TRBJ2-2
cdr3_length: 17
d_call: -

cdr3_aa: CASTLRLAGDYEQYF
cdr3_nt: TGTGCCAGCACCCTAAGACTAGCGGGAGACTACGAGCAGTACTTC
v_call: TRBV6-1
clone_size: -
j_call: TRBJ2-7
cdr3_length: 15
d_call: TRBD2

cdr3_aa: CASAGDTEAFF
cdr3_nt: TGTGCCAGCGCGGGGGACACTGAAGCTTTCTTT
v_call: TRBV2
clone_size: -
j_call: TRBJ1-1
cdr3_length: 11
d_call: -

cdr3_aa: CASSLEGGRGTYEQYF
cdr3_nt: TGTGCCAGCAGCTTAGAGGGCGGGAGAGGGACCTACGAGCAGTACTTC
v_call: TRBV7-2
clone_size: -
j_call: TRBJ2-7
cdr3_length: 16
d_call: TRBD2

cdr3_aa: CAISGDPPLGQYF
cdr3_nt: TGTGCCATCAGTGGGGACCCTCCACTAGGGCAGTACTTC
v_call: TRBV10-3
clone_size: -
j_call: TRBJ2-7
cdr3_length: 13
d_call: -

cdr3_aa: CASSDRASTGELFF
cdr3_nt: TGCGCCAGCAGCGATCGGGCCTCCACCGGGGAGCTGTTTTTT
v_call: TRBV4-1
clone_size: -
j_call: TRBJ2-2
cdr3_length: 14
d_call: -

cdr3_aa: CASSLTGIQETQYF
cdr3_nt: TGTGCCAGCAGCTTAACAGGGATCCAAGAGACCCAGTACTTC
v_call: TRBV5-5
clone_size: -
j_call: TRBJ2-5
cdr3_length: 14
d_call: -

cdr3_aa: CASSESGLGYETQYF
cdr3_nt: TGCGCCAGCAGCGAATCGGGACTAGGTTATGAGACCCAGTACTTC
v_call: TRBV4-1
clone_size: -
j_call: TRBJ2-5
cdr3_length: 15
d_call: TRBD2

cdr3_aa: CASSDPGQGGDQPQHF
cdr3_nt: TGTGCCAGCAGTGATCCGGGACAGGGAGGGGATCAGCCCCAGCATTTT
v_call: TRBV2
clone_size: -
j_call: TRBJ1-5
cdr3_length: 16
d_call: TRBD1

cdr3_aa: CASSLITTSGPYEQYF
cdr3_nt: TGTGCCAGCAGTCTAATTACTACTAGCGGACCCTACGAGCAGTACTTC
v_call: TRBV27
clone_size: -
j_call: TRBJ2-7
cdr3_length: 16
d_call: TRBD2

cdr3_aa: CASEGEGLTEAFF
cdr3_nt: TGTGCCTCCGAAGGAGAGGGTTTAACTGAAGCTTTCTTT
v_call: TRBV10-3
clone_size: -
j_call: TRBJ1-1
cdr3_length: 13
d_call: -

cdr3_aa: CSVDSDPSTDTQYF
cdr3_nt: TGCAGCGTTGATTCGGACCCGAGCACAGATACGCAGTATTTT
v_call: TRBV29-1
clone_size: -
j_call: TRBJ2-3
cdr3_length: 14
d_call: -

cdr3_aa: CASSPSGTSGLNTGELFF
cdr3_nt: TGTGCCAGCAGCCCGTCCGGGACTAGCGGATTGAACACCGGGGAGCTGTTTTTT
v_call: TRBV7-9
clone_size: -
j_call: TRBJ2-2
cdr3_length: 18
d_call: TRBD2

cdr3_aa: CASSFKDSNQPQHF
cdr3_nt: TGTGCCAGCAGCTTCAAAGATAGCAATCAGCCCCAGCATTTT
v_call: TRBV5-5
clone_size: -
j_call: TRBJ1-5
cdr3_length: 14
d_call: -

cdr3_aa: CASSQIPGTTYNEQFF
cdr3_nt: TGCGCCAGCAGCCAAATCCCCGGGACCACCTACAATGAGCAGTTCTTC
v_call: TRBV4-3
clone_size: -
j_call: TRBJ2-1
cdr3_length: 16
d_call: -

cdr3_aa: CASSPSVVQETQYF
cdr3_nt: TGTGCCAGCAGCCCTAGCGTAGTCCAAGAGACCCAGTACTTC
v_call: TRBV5-6
clone_size: -
j_call: TRBJ2-5
cdr3_length: 14
d_call: -

cdr3_aa: CASKATGGAEKLFF
cdr3_nt: TGTGCCAGCAAAGCAACAGGGGGCGCGGAAAAACTGTTTTTT
v_call: TRBV5-5
clone_size: -
j_call: TRBJ1-4
cdr3_length: 14
d_call: TRBD1

cdr3_aa: CASKGTASYEQYF
cdr3_nt: TGTGCCAGCAAGGGGACAGCTTCCTACGAGCAGTACTTC
v_call: TRBV2
clone_size: once
j_call: TRBJ2-7
cdr3_length: 13
d_call: TRBD1

cdr3_aa: CASSEEYTMVSGANVLTF
cdr3_nt: TGTGCCAGCAGTGAGGAATACACGATGGTCTCTGGGGCCAACGTCCTGACTTTC
v_call: TRBV2
clone_size: -
j_call: TRBJ2-6
cdr3_length: 18
d_call: -

cdr3_aa: CASSQGLAGVGPSYNEQFF
cdr3_nt: TGCGCCAGCAGCCAGGGACTAGCGGGCGTGGGTCCCTCCTACAATGAGCAGTTCTTC
v_call: TRBV5-1
clone_size: -
j_call: TRBJ2-1
cdr3_length: 19
d_call: TRBD2